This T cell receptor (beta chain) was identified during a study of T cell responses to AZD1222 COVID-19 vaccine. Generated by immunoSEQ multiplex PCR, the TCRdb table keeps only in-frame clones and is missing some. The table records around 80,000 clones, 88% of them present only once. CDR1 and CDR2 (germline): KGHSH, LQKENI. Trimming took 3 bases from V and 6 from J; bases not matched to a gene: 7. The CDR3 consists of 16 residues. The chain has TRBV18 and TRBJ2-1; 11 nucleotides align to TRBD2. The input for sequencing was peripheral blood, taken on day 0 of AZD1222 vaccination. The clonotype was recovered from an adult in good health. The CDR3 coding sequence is TGTGCCAGCTCACCCTCCGGGACTAGCGGCAGCAATGAGCAGTTCTTC. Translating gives CASSPSGTSGSNEQFF.